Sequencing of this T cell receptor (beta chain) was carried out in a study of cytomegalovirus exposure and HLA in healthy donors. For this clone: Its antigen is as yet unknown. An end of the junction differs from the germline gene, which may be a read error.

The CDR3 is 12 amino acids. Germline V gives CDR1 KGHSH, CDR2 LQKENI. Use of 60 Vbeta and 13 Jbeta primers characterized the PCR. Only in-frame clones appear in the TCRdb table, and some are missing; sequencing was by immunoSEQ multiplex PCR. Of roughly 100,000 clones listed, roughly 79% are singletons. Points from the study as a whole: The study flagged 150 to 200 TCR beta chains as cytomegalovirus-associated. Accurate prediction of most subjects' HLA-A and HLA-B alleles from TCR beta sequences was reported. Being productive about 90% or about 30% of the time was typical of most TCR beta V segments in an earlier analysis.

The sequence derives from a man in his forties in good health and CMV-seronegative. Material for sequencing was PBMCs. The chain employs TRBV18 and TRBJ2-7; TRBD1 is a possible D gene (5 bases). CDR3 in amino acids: CASSRQNYEQSF. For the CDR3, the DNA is TGTGCCAGCTCAAGACAGAACTACGAGCAGTCCTTC.